A single sample is the source of the 7 T cell receptor beta chains below, sequenced in a study of cytomegalovirus exposure and HLA in healthy donors. Generated by immunoSEQ multiplex PCR, the TCRdb table keeps only in-frame clones and is missing some. Found here are 140,000 or so clones, 91% of them singletons; the top ten hold about 0.7%. Sequenced sample: PBMCs. These receptors were taken from a man aged 18-30 years in good health and CMV-seronegative.

DNA for the CDR3: TGCGCCAGCAGCTTGCAACTCAATGAGCAGTTCTTC. This sequence encodes CASSLQLNEQFF. This chain connects TRBV5-1 to TRBJ2-1; the D is unclear. From germline, CDR1 is SGHRS and CDR2 YFSETQ. V gave up 1 base and J gave up 6 bases, with 5 bases separating them. The CDR3 covers 12 residues. Based on the CDR3 plus reference TRBV5-1 and TRBJ2-1, the full variable domain is KAGVTQTPRYLIKTRGQQVTLSCSPISGHRSVSWYQQTPGQGLQFLFEYFSETQRNKGNFPGRFSGRQFSNSRSEMNVSTLELGDSALYLCASSLQLNEQFFGPGTRLTVL.

The V call is TRBV4-1, the J call TRBJ1-1, with D perhaps matching TRBD1 (5 bases). Germline-derived CDR1 and CDR2 are MGHRA and YSYEKL. This CDR3 is built from 15 residues. V gave up 0 bases and J gave up 7 bases, with 15 bases separating them. CDR3 DNA: TGCGCCAGCAGCCAAGAGGTCTGGGAAGACAGTGAAGCTTTCTTT. Translation gives CASSQEVWEDSEAFF.

The table lists this clone with many counts. This sequence joins TRBV27 and TRBJ1-2, with D hard to call. The ends were cut back, 2 bases at V and 0 bases at J, with 7 bases in the middle. Germline V lookup: CDR1 MNHEY, CDR2 SMNVEV (reference sequence). The CDR3 spans 14 residues. The CDR3 nucleotides read TGTGCCAGCAGTTTAGCACCTACTAACTATGGCTACACCTTC. Translating it yields CASSLAPTNYGYTF.

This chain joins TRBV5-1 and TRBJ1-1; D might be TRBD1 (6 bases). Trimming removed 0 bases from V and 4 bases from J, with 10 bases in between. This CDR3 is 14 amino acids long. Per germline, CDR1 SGHRS and CDR2 YFSETQ. The CDR3 protein is CASSLGGGGTEAFF. In DNA, the CDR3 is TGCGCCAGCAGCTTGGGCGGGGGCGGCACTGAAGCTTTCTTT.

V is TRBV10-2 and J is TRBJ2-7; possibly TRBD2 for D (6 bases). V lost 2 bases to trimming and J lost 4 bases, with 9 bases between them. The germline gives CDR1 WSHSY, CDR2 SAAADI. The CDR3 consists of 13 residues. The CDR3 protein is CASSETSWYEQYV. In DNA form, the CDR3 reads TGCGCCAGCAGTGAGACTAGCTGGTACGAGCAGTACGTC.

The chain joins TRBV7-2 to TRBJ2-3, with D possibly matching TRBD1 (5 bases). The CDR3 runs 15 residues. Deletions cut 8 bases from V and 0 bases from J, with 15 bases between. From germline, CDR1 is SGHTA and CDR2 FQGNSA. The CDR3, as DNA: TGTGCCAGCTCGCCGGACATGGCGAGCACAGATACGCAGTATTTT. This sequence encodes CASSPDMASTDTQYF. Full variable domain (remainder filled in from reference TRBV7-2 and TRBJ2-3): GAGVSQSPSNKVTEKGKDVELRCDPISGHTALYWYRQSLGQGLEFLIYFQGNSAPDKSGLPSDRFSAERTGGSVSTLTIQRTQQEDSAVYLCASSPDMASTDTQYFGPGTRLTVL.

The rearrangement uses TRBV19 and TRBJ1-3; unclear D gene. Trimming left V 5 bases short and J 7 bases short, with 9 bases between. The germline CDR1 and CDR2 sequences are LNHDA and SQIVND (reference sequence). The CDR3 contains 12 residues. This CDR3 reads CASSFIRNTIYF. The CDR3 DNA sequence: TGTGCCAGTAGTTTTATCAGGAACACCATATATTTT.